This T cell receptor beta chain was recovered during a study of OX40 agonist ivuxolimab in advanced cancers. Study details: The patients' treatment was ivuxolimab, an agonistic anti-OX40 (CD134) antibody. People in dose escalation had one of these cancers: hepatocellular carcinoma, melanoma, renal cell or head and neck cancer. Males comprised about 78% of the group, whose mean age was roughly 60 years (range roughly 20 to 90).

Notes on this clone: The sample holds other DNA sequences that translate to the same CDR3.

V was trimmed by 0 bases and J by 7 bases, leaving 10 bases between them. The CDR3 is 14 residues long. Germline CDR1 reads SGHTA; CDR2 reads FQGNSA. Assay: immunoSEQ multiplex PCR; the TCRdb copy retains only in-frame clones and omits some. The top ten hold more than 1% of the sample, which has nearly 55,000 clones, roughly 81% seen once. The receptor comes from an adult with an advanced solid tumor such as melanoma, head and neck, liver or kidney cancer. This material consisted of CD4+ or CD8+ T cells sorted from blood, taken in a trial of the OX40 agonist ivuxolimab. This chain joins TRBV7-2 and TRBJ2-1; tentatively, D is TRBD2 (6 bases). CDR3 protein: CASSLAGGGNEQFF. In nucleotides, the CDR3 is TGTGCCAGCAGCTTAGCGGGAGGCGGTAATGAGCAGTTCTTC.